These 23 T cell receptor beta chains were sequenced from one sample in a study of vaccination effects on CD4 cells after COVID-19 (dated by TCRdb to the early 2020s). The ViraFEST assay stimulated PBMC with viral peptide pools and then used TCR sequencing to identify antigen-specific CD4+ T cell clonotypes by expansion. After less than 13 days of culture, CD4+ T cells were isolated with the EasySep CD4+ T cell isolation kit. None of the healthy vaccine recipients had a prior SARS-CoV-2 infection, which was confirmed by nucleocapsid antibody tests that came back negative both before and after vaccination. The protocol used for the library was the immunoSEQ multiplex PCR assay. Not all clones reach the TCRdb copy of this immuneACCESS table, which keeps in-frame sequences only. Checked studies attribute under half of the gap to unresolved V genes and leave the rest unexplained. The sample contains some 70,000 clones, about four fifths of them found a single time. More than 9% of the sample is held by the ten biggest clonotypes.

Their recognized antigens are unknown. The material sequenced was CD4+ T cells from PBMCs cultured with SARS-CoV-2 spike peptides, taken before COVID-19 vaccination. Taken with the paper, the label for cell subset or site translates to: SARS-CoV-2 spike overlapping peptide pool stimulation. The receptors were gathered from a human donor who received a COVID-19 vaccine.

This chain joins TRBV9 and TRBJ2-5, with 10 bases fitting TRBD2. Germline V gene lookup returns CDR1 SGDLS and CDR2 YYNGEE. The CDR3 spans 18 residues. V dropped 0 bases and J dropped 4; count of bases not matched to a gene: 12. CDR3: CASSVGAGGQGNGETQYF. The CDR3 DNA sequence: TGTGCCAGCAGCGTAGGAGCGGGGGGGCAGGGGAACGGAGAGACCCAGTACTTC.

The V call is TRBV6-6, the J call TRBJ1-5, with 8 bases that match TRBD1. CDR1 and CDR2 (germline): MNHNY, SVGAGI (reference sequence). Trimming removed 6 bases from V and 2 bases from J; junction bases left unmatched: 9. The CDR3 runs 16 residues. The CDR3 DNA reads as TGTGCCAGCAGAATCTCGGACAGGGCTGGCAATCAGCCCCAGCATTTT. The encoded protein is CASRISDRAGNQPQHF.

The chain links TRBV30 to TRBJ2-3; D is ambiguous. This CDR3 comprises 15 residues. Trimming removed 0 bases from V and 0 bases from J, with 10 bases in between. The germline V gene encodes CDR1 GTSNPN and CDR2 SVGIG (reference sequence). In nucleotides, the CDR3 is TGTGCCTGGAGTGTTTCAGTCCGTAGCACAGATACGCAGTATTTT. Translation: CAWSVSVRSTDTQYF. The full variable domain, in which reference TRBV30 and TRBJ2-3 provide the parts outside the CDR3, is SQTIHQWPATLVQPVGSPLSLECTVEGTSNPNLYWYRQAAGRGLQLLFYSVGIGQISSEVPQNLSASRPQDRQFILSSKKLLLSDSGFYLCAWSVSVRSTDTQYFGPGTRLTVL.

This chain joins TRBV7-2 and TRBJ2-1; D might be TRBD1 or TRBD2, each matching 7 bases. V lost 4 bases, J lost 3 bases, and 13 bases lay in between. This CDR3 is built from 15 residues. Germline V lookup: CDR1 SGHTA, CDR2 FQGNSA. The CDR3 DNA is TGTGCCAGCAGCTCTGCAGGGGGGGGCTACAATGAGCAGTTCTTC. Residues: CASSSAGGGYNEQFF.

This chain uses TRBV7-2 with TRBJ1-6; D unresolved. This CDR3 is built from 12 residues. The germline CDR1 and CDR2 sequences are SGHTA and FQGNSA. Trimming stripped 5 bases from V and 8 bases from J, with 7 bases between. The CDR3 DNA reads TGTGCCAGCAGCCCGTTTGATTCACCCCTCCACTTT. Protein product: CASSPFDSPLHF.

V gene TRBV12-3 or TRBV12-4 combines with J gene TRBJ1-1, with D hard to call. Trimming stripped 6 bases from V and 4 bases from J, with 9 bases between. The CDR3 is 12 residues long. This CDR3 reads CASRLRTTEAFF. CDR3 in DNA: TGTGCCAGCAGGCTGAGGACCACTGAAGCTTTCTTT.

The chain recombines TRBV12-3 or TRBV12-4 with TRBJ1-3; D is possibly TRBD1 (6 bases). The CDR3 runs 12 residues. Trimming cost V 7 bases and J 4 bases, with 8 bases left between them. The CDR3: CASKTGGNTIYF. The CDR3 DNA is TGTGCCAGCAAGACAGGCGGAAACACCATATATTTT.

This chain uses TRBV6-5 with TRBJ2-3; D may be TRBD1 (5 bases). The V end lost 5 bases, the J end lost 0 bases, and 12 bases lay between the germline ends. CDR3 length: 15 amino acids. CDR1 and CDR2 (germline): MNHEY, SVGAGI. The CDR3 nucleotides read TGTGCCAGCAGTCCAAGAGACAGAAGCACAGATACGCAGTATTTT. It encodes CASSPRDRSTDTQYF.

This clone appeared once. V usage is TRBV2 and J usage is TRBJ2-7; D possibly corresponds to TRBD2 (6 bases). Germline values: CDR1 SNHLY, CDR2 FYNNEI. There are 12 residues in the CDR3. V was cut by 8 bases and J by 2 bases, with 10 bases left in between. The CDR3 reads CASQGLTYEQYV. CDR3 DNA: TGTGCCAGCCAGGGACTGACCTACGAGCAGTACGTC.

The chain is built from TRBV25-1 and TRBJ2-5, with TRBD2 identical over 9 bases. V was clipped by 2 bases and J by 2 bases; unmatched bases: 9. The CDR3 spans 17 residues. CDR1 is MGHDK, CDR2 SYGVNS, per germline. Written as DNA, the CDR3 is TGTGCCAGCAGTGAAGCTAGCGGGGCCTGGGGACAAGAGACCCAGTACTTC. It specifies CASSEASGAWGQETQYF. The whole variable domain, filled in from reference TRBV25-1 and TRBJ2-5, reads EADIYQTPRYLVIGTGKKITLECSQTMGHDKMYWYQQDPGMELHLIHYSYGVNSTEKGDLSSESTVSRIRTEHFPLTLESARPSHTSQYLCASSEASGAWGQETQYFGPGTRLLVL.

V gene TRBV7-2 combines with J gene TRBJ1-6; no clear D. V dropped 5 bases and J dropped 9 bases, with 14 bases sitting between them. The CDR3 is made up of 14 amino acids. Germline assignment: CDR1 SGHTA and CDR2 FQGNSA. CDR3 bases: TGTGCCAGCAGCGCGGTCAAATCGGGTTCACCCCTCCACTTT. It is translated as CASSAVKSGSPLHF. The whole variable domain, filled in from reference TRBV7-2 and TRBJ1-6, reads GAGVSQSPSNKVTEKGKDVELRCDPISGHTALYWYRQSLGQGLEFLIYFQGNSAPDKSGLPSDRFSAERTGGSVSTLTIQRTQQEDSAVYLCASSAVKSGSPLHFGNGTRLTVT.

This chain uses TRBV19 with TRBJ1-1, with TRBD1 matching 7 bases. The CDR3 has 17 amino acids. CDR1 and CDR2 (germline): LNHDA, SQIVND (reference sequence). V shed 4 bases, J shed 0 bases, and the junction held 11 bases outside the gene matches. CDR3 sequence (DNA): TGTGCCAGTAGTAGCAAGACAGGGTATAGCTTGAACACTGAAGCTTTCTTT. Amino acid sequence: CASSSKTGYSLNTEAFF.

The CDR3 DNA reads as TGTGCCAGCCCGTGGACTAGCGGCTTCACAGATACGCAGTATTTT. Its translation is CASPWTSGFTDTQYF. V and J are TRBV5-8 and TRBJ2-3; the match to TRBD2 covers 10 bases. V shed 7 bases and J 2 bases; nucleotides not matched to a gene: 7. This CDR3 comprises 15 residues. The germline V gene encodes CDR1 SGHTS and CDR2 YDEGEE. The complete variable domain, with remaining parts taken from reference TRBV5-8 and TRBJ2-3, reads EAGVTQSPTHLIKTRGQQATLRCSPISGHTSVYWYQQALGLGLQFLLWYDEGEERNRGNFPPRFSGRQFPNYSSELNVNALELEDSALYLCASPWTSGFTDTQYFGPGTRLTVL.

This clone was recorded a few times. V gene TRBV18 combines with J gene TRBJ2-2; TRBD1 matches at 7 bases. There are 16 residues in the CDR3. V lost 3 bases and J lost 5; bases outside the gene matches: 9. CDR1 is KGHSH and CDR2 is LQKENI in the germline V gene. CDR3 protein: CASSPPTGRETGELFF. The CDR3 coding sequence is TGTGCCAGCTCACCCCCGACAGGGAGAGAAACCGGGGAGCTGTTTTTT.

This clone has only a few counts. This rearrangement joins TRBV30 to TRBJ1-6; TRBD1 matches 12 bases. This CDR3 region has 15 residues. Germline V gene sequence: CDR1 GTSNPN, CDR2 SVGIG (reference sequence). V dropped 3 bases and J dropped 8; count of bases not matched to a gene: 5. Here the CDR3 DNA reads TGTGCCTGGAGGGGGGGGACAGGGGGCCATTCACCCCTCCACTTT. Translation gives CAWRGGTGGHSPLHF.

The chain recombines TRBV5-1 with TRBJ2-3; no clear D gene. The CDR3 consists of 15 residues. The germline V gene has CDR1 SGHRS and CDR2 YFSETQ. Trimming pared 0 bases from V and 4 bases from J, leaving 12 bases between. The CDR3 DNA sequence: TGCGCCAGCAGCTTGGACCTATCCCTTCCAGATACGCAGTATTTT. It specifies CASSLDLSLPDTQYF.

The CDR3 nucleotides are TGTGCCACCAGGGGGACAGGGGATGGCGAGCAGTACGTC. It specifies CATRGTGDGEQYV. The chain uses TRBV10-3 and TRBJ2-7; TRBD1 aligns across 10 bases. V lost 10 bases, J lost 6 bases, and 9 bases stayed unmatched. Germline CDR1 reads ENHRY; CDR2 reads SYGVKD. The CDR3 is 13 residues long.

Turning to this clone: In the same sample, other DNA sequences code for this CDR3. The rearrangement joins TRBV12-3 or TRBV12-4 to TRBJ2-6; D remains unclear. The CDR3 loop spans 13 amino acids. V was trimmed by 1 base and J by 3 bases, leaving 1 base between them. The CDR3: CASSLVGANVLTF. For the CDR3, the DNA is TGTGCCAGCAGTTTAGTTGGGGCCAACGTCCTGACTTTC.

This rearrangement joins TRBV7-3 to TRBJ2-5; D may be TRBD1 (6 bases). The CDR3 length is 14 residues. Trimming pared 3 bases from V and 3 bases from J, leaving 11 bases between. Germline V CDR1 and CDR2: SGHTA, FQGTGA. CDR3 amino acids: CASSFGGSKETQYF. DNA of the CDR3: TGTGCCAGCAGCTTTGGGGGCTCGAAAGAGACCCAGTACTTC.

The chain joins TRBV9 to TRBJ1-3; D is possibly TRBD1 (5 bases). Trimming pared 4 bases from V and 0 bases from J, leaving 11 bases between. Germline CDR1 SGDLS, CDR2 YYNGEE. CDR3 size: 15 residues. The CDR3 region is CASSPTGDSGNTIYF. In DNA form, the CDR3 reads TGTGCCAGCAGCCCAACGGGGGACTCTGGAAACACCATATATTTT.

V gene TRBV19 combines with J gene TRBJ1-1, with 8 bases identical to TRBD1. The CDR3 is made up of 19 amino acids. The germline CDR1 and CDR2 sequences are LNHDA and SQIVND (reference sequence). V was clipped by 5 bases and J by 4 bases; unmatched bases: 21. The CDR3 here is CASSWGGQGAGLGGTEAFF. CDR3 nucleotides: TGTGCCAGTAGTTGGGGGGGGCAGGGGGCCGGATTAGGGGGCACTGAAGCTTTCTTT.

The rearrangement joins TRBV2 to TRBJ1-2; no clear D gene. In germline, CDR1 is SNHLY, CDR2 FYNNEI. V gave up 6 bases and J gave up 1 base, with 12 bases separating them. The CDR3 loop spans 14 amino acids. The CDR3 nucleotides are TGTGCCAGCAGAATCTTGAACGGTAACTATGGCTACACCTTC. Translating gives CASRILNGNYGYTF.

The rearrangement uses TRBV18 and TRBJ1-1; a weak D match, TRBD1 (5 bases). CDR1 is KGHSH and CDR2 is LQKENI in the germline V gene. The V gene lost 1 base and the J gene lost 2 bases, with 11 bases spanning the gap. The length of the CDR3 is 15 residues. The CDR3 DNA is TGTGCCAGCTCACCACTGGGGGGAGATAACACTGAAGCTTTCTTT. Its protein product is CASSPLGGDNTEAFF.